The entry below describes one T cell receptor (beta chain). Its specificity is unknown. RNA transcripts provided the source from which TCR beta CDR3 regions were amplified. With the HTBI primer set, the TCR CDR3 went through a first round of RT-PCR. TCRdb re-called the multiplex PCR reads through MiXCR, storing one row per CDR3 protein. The data show about 570,000 distinct CDR3 sequences, about 45% seen once. The sample is drawn from a study of T cells in Graves' hyperthyroidism and ophthalmopathy. Whole-study results and caveats: Ophthalmopathy cases were set apart from stable hyperthyroidism by a 13 V-J model. Peripheral blood also featured most of the thyroid clonotypes expanded above 0.001.

Germline trimming cut 10 bases from V and 16 bases from J; bases unmatched to any gene: 15. CDR3 length equals 12 residues. In germline, CDR1 is ENHRY, CDR2 SYGVKD. This TCR was recovered from an adult woman with Graves' disease, either hyperthyroidism or ophthalmopathy (not recorded which). The chain combines TRBV10-3 with TRBJ1-3; 8 nucleotides align to TRBD1. Sequenced input: peripheral blood or thyroid tissue (not recorded which). The CDR3 loop reads CATRGADREEYF. The CDR3 bases are TGTGCCACACGAGGGGCGGACAGGGAAGAGTATTTT.